The entry below gives a single T cell receptor beta chain sequence along with its context. The antigen is not known. Positive CCR7 selection of CD45RO-negative cells yielded the naive CD8 cells, and terminally differentiated effector memory CD45RA+ cells were excluded. This entry comes from a study of shared clonotypes between healthy human individuals. Points from the study as a whole: Genetic and exposure-history diversity was limited by the small donor number.

Per the germline V gene, CDR1 is MDHEN and CDR2 is SYDVKM. V lost 6 bases, J lost 4 bases, and 15 bases lay in between. The CDR3 runs 14 residues. Sequencing was performed with immunoSEQ multiplex PCR; in TCRdb, only in-frame clones are kept and a portion is missing. Of some 2,100,000 clones listed, around 93% are singletons. The rearrangement uses TRBV28 and TRBJ1-1; D is perhaps TRBD1 (6 bases). The material sequenced was naive CD8+ T cells from PBMCs. The sequence was collected from a young man in good health. Some clones in this sample may be carry-over from other donors' samples. This CDR3 reads CASRNRDTGTEAFF. In nucleotides, the CDR3 is TGTGCCAGCAGAAACCGGGACACAGGCACTGAAGCTTTCTTT.